The next 30 T cell receptor beta chains were all read from a single sample in a study of CD8+ T cells in alopecia areata. Extracted RNA was reverse transcribed into cDNA, the sequencing template. Measured with immunoSEQ multiplex PCR; TCRdb has only the in-frame clones, and not every one. Of 150,000 to 250,000 clones listed, 55% to 70% were seen once; the top ten hold approximately 5.1%. The treatment is: oral pan-JAK inhibitor, 5-10 mg twice daily. The sequences come from CD4+ T cells sorted from blood, collected at week 24, from a patient treated with tofacitinib. The receptors derive from a human donor with alopecia areata.

This clone was seen a handful of times. This chain uses TRBV29-1 with TRBJ2-2; D possibly corresponds to TRBD2 (5 bases). The V gene's germline CDR1 is SQVTM and CDR2 ANQGSEA. This CDR3 is 13 amino acids long. The V and J ends lost 6 bases and 6 bases respectively, with 14 bases between them. The CDR3 DNA sequence: TGCAGCGTAGAGGGCCCCGGCCCCGGGGAGCTGTTTTTT. Translation: CSVEGPGPGELFF.

The chain combines TRBV25-1 with TRBJ2-5; 7 nucleotides agree with TRBD1. V shed 3 bases, J shed 4 bases, and the junction held 8 bases outside the gene matches. Germline assignment: CDR1 MGHDK and CDR2 SYGVNS. The CDR3 contains 15 residues. The CDR3: CASSEERGRGETQYF. CDR3 coding DNA: TGTGCCAGCAGTGAGGAGAGGGGGCGCGGAGAGACCCAGTACTTC.

The V and J genes are TRBV4-3 and TRBJ2-3; D not certain. Trimming cost V 5 bases and J 3 bases, with 6 bases left between them. Germline lookup yields CDR1 LGHNA and CDR2 YSLEER. CDR3 length equals 12 residues. CDR3 amino acids: CASSTTTDTQYF. CDR3 sequence (DNA): TGCGCCAGCAGCACCACTACAGATACGCAGTATTTT.

This chain links TRBV9 with TRBJ1-2; 8 nucleotides agree with TRBD1. The ends lost 3 bases at V and 8 bases at J; junction bases unmatched: 21. The CDR3 is 18 amino acids. Germline CDR1 reads SGDLS; CDR2 reads YYNGEE. The CDR3 DNA reads as TGTGCCAGCAGCGCTTACTCCACGGACAGGGCCGAATCTCAAGGCTACACCTTC. Its protein product is CASSAYSTDRAESQGYTF. The entire variable domain, with the rest obtained from reference TRBV9 and TRBJ1-2, is as follows: DSGVTQTPKHLITATGQRVTLRCSPRSGDLSVYWYQQSLDQGLQFLIQYYNGEERAKGNILERFSAQQFPDLHSELNLSSLELGDSALYFCASSAYSTDRAESQGYTFGSGTRLTVV.

The chain couples TRBV11-2 to TRBJ2-2; D is undetermined. Trimming removed 5 bases at V and 7 bases at J, with 11 bases between. The length of the CDR3 is 13 residues. In germline, CDR1 is SGHAT, CDR2 FQNNGV. CDR3 nucleotide sequence: TGTGCCAGCAGCATAGTAGAGGTCGGGGAGCTGTTTTTT. As protein: CASSIVEVGELFF.

This clone was seen only a few times. The V call is TRBV6-6, the J call TRBJ2-7, with D uncertain. The V end lost 6 bases, the J end lost 4 bases, and 16 bases lay between the germline ends. The CDR3 totals 14 residues. Germline lookup yields CDR1 MNHNY and CDR2 SVGAGI (reference sequence). CDR3 in DNA: TGTGCCAGCAGCGTGGGGTCCCCTTTGTACGAGCAGTACTTC. Translation: CASSVGSPLYEQYF.

The sample holds a few counts of this clone. The chain has TRBV5-1 and TRBJ2-3; 9 bases match TRBD2. The CDR3 consists of 15 residues. The V gene end was trimmed by 4 bases and the J gene end by 6 bases; junction bases not matched to a gene: 9. Germline CDR1 is SGHRS and CDR2 is YFSETQ. CDR3 in amino acids: CASSLQTSGTDTQYF. CDR3 bases: TGCGCCAGCAGCCTCCAGACTAGCGGTACGGATACGCAGTATTTT.

The CDR3 DNA follows: TGTGCCAGCAGCCAAGGCGTTGGCCGAGGCTCTGGGGCCAACGTCCTGACTTTC. Translating it yields CASSQGVGRGSGANVLTF. V usage is TRBV4-2 and J usage is TRBJ2-6; D is uncertain. CDR1 and CDR2 (germline): LGHNA, YNFKEQ. The CDR3 extends over 18 amino acids. V lost 1 base to trimming and J lost 0 bases, with 13 bases between them.

This sequence joins TRBV19 and TRBJ2-1; tentatively, D is TRBD2 (6 bases). The germline gives CDR1 LNHDA, CDR2 SQIVND (reference sequence). V lost 7 bases and J lost 0, with 16 bases in between. The CDR3 contains 16 residues. The CDR3 protein is CASNVGTGVSYNEQFF. In nucleotides, the CDR3 is TGTGCCAGTAACGTCGGGACGGGGGTCTCCTACAATGAGCAGTTCTTC.

The V call is TRBV18, the J call TRBJ2-5; 7 bases are a match to TRBD1. The CDR3 sequence is 14 residues long. The J segment lost 4 bases and the V segment lost 3 bases, leaving 5 bases of the junction unmatched. CDR1 is KGHSH and CDR2 is LQKENI in the germline V gene. The CDR3, as DNA: TGTGCCAGCTCACCCTGGACAGGAGGAGAGACCCAGTACTTC. This gives the protein CASSPWTGGETQYF.

This clone was seen a single time. The V gene is TRBV5-4, the J gene TRBJ2-6; D gene uncertain. This CDR3 has 15 amino acids. From germline, CDR1 is SGHNT and CDR2 YYREEE (reference sequence). Between the trimmed V and J ends, which lost 0 bases and 1 base, there was a span of 5 bases. CDR3 sequence (DNA): TGTGCCAGCAGCTTGGTAGAGTCTGGGGCCAACGTCCTGACTTTC. It yields the protein CASSLVESGANVLTF.

A few counts support this clone. J is TRBJ1-2 and V is TRBV7-2; tentatively, D is TRBD1 (6 bases). Germline V gene data show CDR1 as SGHTA and CDR2 as FQGNSA. Trimming cost V 5 bases and J 4 bases, with 26 bases left between them. The CDR3 consists of 18 residues. The CDR3 DNA is TGTGCCAGCAGCCCCCAATTCCAATACGGGGGCGGGGGCTATGGCTACACCTTC. As protein: CASSPQFQYGGGGYGYTF.

The rearrangement uses TRBV5-4 and TRBJ2-5, with TRBD2 matching over 11 bases. Per the germline V gene, CDR1 is SGHNT and CDR2 is YYREEE (reference sequence). The CDR3 totals 16 residues. J was trimmed by 5 bases and V by 5 bases; bases with no gene match: 11. The chain's CDR3 is CASRRVSGRAGETQYF. CDR3 nucleotide sequence: TGTGCCAGCAGGCGGGTTAGCGGGAGGGCCGGCGAGACCCAGTACTTC.

The chain carries TRBV5-6 and TRBJ1-2, with D uncertain. V lost 2 bases and J 1 base, leaving 24 bases between the germline ends. The CDR3 contains 19 residues. Germline V gene sequence: CDR1 SGHDT, CDR2 YYEEEE. The CDR3 DNA follows: TGTGCCAGCAGCTTAGAGTTTCAGTGGGCCCAGACCAATAACTATGGCTACACCTTC. Its translation: CASSLEFQWAQTNNYGYTF.

This clone has only a few counts. V and J are TRBV14 and TRBJ1-1; no definite D call. This CDR3 comprises 12 residues. Per the germline V gene, CDR1 is SGHDN and CDR2 is FVKESK. Trimming took off 1 base at V and 11 bases at J, with 11 bases between the two ends. CDR3 DNA sequence: TGTGCCAGCAGCCAAGGATCCCCCAACGCTTTCTTT. Translating it yields CASSQGSPNAFF.

This rearrangement joins TRBV28 to TRBJ2-7; the D gene is possibly TRBD2 (5 bases). The CDR3 sequence is 12 residues long. V dropped 5 bases and J dropped 3 bases, with 8 bases sitting between them. CDR1 and CDR2 (germline): MDHEN, SYDVKM. CDR3 region: CASSPRDYEQYF. In nucleotides, the CDR3 is TGTGCCAGCAGTCCACGGGACTACGAGCAGTACTTC.

This clone has a single count. The chain links TRBV4-1 to TRBJ1-6; D gene unclear. CDR1 and CDR2 from the germline V gene are MGHRA and YSYEKL. The V end lost 3 bases, the J end lost 8 bases, and 11 bases lay between the germline ends. This CDR3 region has 14 residues. This CDR3 reads CASSQSLRDSPLHF. The CDR3 region has the DNA TGCGCCAGCAGCCAGTCCCTGAGGGATTCACCCCTCCACTTT.

V is TRBV4-1 and J is TRBJ1-1; 8 bases align to TRBD1. CDR3 size: 13 residues. Germline-derived CDR1 and CDR2 are MGHRA and YSYEKL. V shed 8 bases, J shed 3 bases, and the junction held 5 bases outside the gene matches. The CDR3 spells CASGTGGDTEAFF. CDR3 coding DNA: TGCGCCAGCGGCACAGGGGGTGACACTGAAGCTTTCTTT.

The rearrangement joins TRBV15 to TRBJ1-5; no clear D gene. CDR3 length equals 13 residues. Germline V gene data show CDR1 as LNHNV and CDR2 as YYDKDF (reference sequence). V was clipped by 4 bases and J by 4 bases, with 8 bases between them. The CDR3 spells CATSTEYNQPQHF. The CDR3 DNA reads TGTGCCACCAGCACCGAGTATAATCAGCCCCAGCATTTT.

The rearrangement joins TRBV27 to TRBJ2-5, with unresolved D. The length of the CDR3 is 12 residues. Germline values: CDR1 MNHEY, CDR2 SMNVEV (reference sequence). Trimming pared 4 bases from V and 5 bases from J, leaving 8 bases between. CDR3 sequence reads: CASSSLGETQYF. The DNA of the CDR3 is TGTGCCAGCAGTTCCCTCGGGGAGACCCAGTACTTC.

This chain joins TRBV2 and TRBJ1-5; 7 bases fit TRBD1. With 8 bases clipped from V and 0 bases from J, the junction kept 7 bases outside the gene matches. CDR1 is SNHLY, CDR2 FYNNEI, per germline. The CDR3 length is 15 residues. The CDR3 region has the DNA TGTGCCAGCCGCGGACAGGCGTATAGCAATCAGCCCCAGCATTTT. Translation gives CASRGQAYSNQPQHF.

This clone has a handful of counts. This sequence joins TRBV5-4 and TRBJ1-1; 8 positions agree with TRBD1. CDR1 is SGHNT and CDR2 is YYREEE in the germline V gene (reference sequence). J was trimmed by 11 bases and V by 5 bases; bases with no gene match: 8. CDR3 size: 12 residues. The CDR3 protein is CASRRDRLSAFF. CDR3 sequence (DNA): TGTGCCAGCAGACGGGACAGGCTGAGCGCTTTCTTT.

This clone has just a few counts. The rearrangement links TRBV18 to TRBJ2-4; the D gene is possibly TRBD1 (6 bases). The germline V and J ends were trimmed by 2 bases and 8 bases, with 10 bases remaining between them. Germline-derived CDR1 and CDR2 are KGHSH and LQKENI. The CDR3 covers 13 residues. The CDR3 loop reads CASSPLQGDIQYF. In DNA form, the CDR3 reads TGTGCCAGCTCACCATTACAGGGTGACATTCAGTACTTC.

In this sample, this clone turned up once. The rearrangement uses TRBV7-8 and TRBJ2-3; D is uncertain. The CDR3 covers 16 residues. Trimming removed 5 bases from V and 2 bases from J, with 17 bases in between. From germline, CDR1 is SGHVS and CDR2 FQNEAQ. CDR3 in DNA: TGTGCCAGCAGCGAAATAAGGGATTCCCACACAGATACGCAGTATTTT. This gives the protein CASSEIRDSHTDTQYF.

The chain couples TRBV30 to TRBJ1-5; no clear D gene. Germline V gene data show CDR1 as GTSNPN and CDR2 as SVGIG (reference sequence). V was shortened by 1 base and J by 1 base, with 5 bases between the two germline ends. This CDR3 has 13 amino acids. CDR3 residues: CAWSGLSNQPQHF. For the CDR3, the DNA is TGTGCCTGGAGTGGACTGAGCAATCAGCCCCAGCATTTT.

The V gene is TRBV27, the J gene TRBJ2-1; D gene ambiguous. CDR1 MNHEY and CDR2 SMNVEV come from the germline V gene (reference sequence). Trimming stripped 4 bases from V and 7 bases from J, with 23 bases between. The CDR3 loop spans 17 amino acids. The CDR3 DNA reads TGTGCCAGCAGTTCCTCTACCTTTCCTGGGTCTAGTAATGAGCAGTTCTTC. Its translation is CASSSSTFPGSSNEQFF.

V gene TRBV29-1 combines with J gene TRBJ1-2; TRBD1 aligns across 8 bases. This CDR3 has 14 amino acids. Germline CDR1 SQVTM, CDR2 ANQGSEA. After removal of 1 base from V and 8 bases from J, the junction contained 9 bases not matched to a gene. The DNA for the CDR3 is TGCAGCGTTGAAGTGGGTCAGGGGGCGGGCGGCTACACCTTC. Its protein is CSVEVGQGAGGYTF.

This chain connects TRBV7-2 to TRBJ2-7, with D uncertain. The CDR3 length is 13 residues. Deletions cut 3 bases from V and 2 bases from J, with 8 bases between. From germline, CDR1 is SGHTA and CDR2 FQGNSA. CDR3 in DNA: TGTGCCAGCAGCTTCCAATCAGCCTACGAGCAGTACTTC. This codes for CASSFQSAYEQYF.

The chain joins TRBV9 to TRBJ2-5; possibly TRBD1 for D (5 bases). This CDR3 contains 15 residues. V gave up 4 bases and J gave up 4 bases, with 17 bases separating them. Germline CDR1 reads SGDLS; CDR2 reads YYNGEE. CDR3 in amino acids: CASSTSLTAGETQYF. DNA of the CDR3: TGTGCCAGCAGCACGTCCCTGACAGCTGGAGAGACCCAGTACTTC. The variable domain in full, completed from reference TRBV9 and TRBJ2-5, reads DSGVTQTPKHLITATGQRVTLRCSPRSGDLSVYWYQQSLDQGLQFLIQYYNGEERAKGNILERFSAQQFPDLHSELNLSSLELGDSALYFCASSTSLTAGETQYFGPGTRLLVL.

The rearrangement uses TRBV2 and TRBJ1-2; D gene ambiguous. V lost 3 bases, J lost 8 bases, and 7 bases lay in between. Germline V gene lookup returns CDR1 SNHLY and CDR2 FYNNEI. This CDR3 contains 11 residues. CDR3 amino acids: CASSEDGGYTF. The CDR3 DNA is TGTGCCAGCAGTGAGGATGGCGGCTACACCTTC.